This TCR beta chain was found in a study of cytomegalovirus exposure and HLA in healthy donors. There are 16 residues in the CDR3. CDR1 and CDR2 from the germline V gene are SGHTA and FQGNSA. The ends lost 4 bases at V and 5 bases at J; junction bases unmatched: 8. It was with 60 Vbeta and 13 Jbeta primers that the PCR ran. Some clones are missing from TCRdb's copy, which holds only in-frame ones; the method was immunoSEQ multiplex PCR. Seen here are about 120,000 clones, over 70% observed once, and the top ten hold nearly 3%. This sequence originates from a middle-aged woman in good health and CMV-seropositive. The rearrangement links TRBV7-2 to TRBJ2-2, with TRBD1 matching 9 bases. The specimen sequenced was PBMCs. The CDR3 is CASSSAGTGLTGELFF. The CDR3 DNA is TGTGCCAGCAGCTCTGCTGGGACAGGGTTAACCGGGGAGCTGTTTTTT.